These T cell receptor beta chains were read from a single sample in a study of cytomegalovirus exposure and HLA in healthy donors. Assay: immunoSEQ multiplex PCR; the TCRdb copy retains only in-frame clones and omits some. Among 100,000 to 150,000 clones listed, more than 65% were seen once. Source material: PBMCs. These TCRs come from a man aged 50-60 years in good health and CMV-seronegative. Each CDR3 is given with its conserved first and last residue. A D gene is named only where the DNA matches it firmly. The size field is filled for only some rows; it gives once, few, many or a size class.

TGCGCCAGCTCCGGGGGAGGAGCGGGGATGACAGATACGCAGTATTTT	CASSGGGAGMTDTQYF	TRBD2	TRBV5-1	NA	TRBJ2-3
TGCGCCAGCAGCCAACGATCGGGACAGGGGGCTTGGTATGGCTACACCTTC	CASSQRSGQGAWYGYTF	TRBD1	TRBV4-1	NA	TRBJ1-2
TGTGCCAGCAGTCCACATGGGGAGGTCACTAATGAAAAACTGTTTTTT	CASSPHGEVTNEKLFF	NA	TRBV27	NA	TRBJ1-4
TGTGCCTGGAGTGTACGTGGGGGGGGATACGAGCAGTACTTC	CAWSVRGGGYEQYF	TRBD2	TRBV30	NA	TRBJ2-7
TGTGCCAGCAGCAAAGGGGGGGAGGACAGGGGTATTTGTGGCTACACCTTC	CASSKGGEDRGICGYTF	NA	TRBV21-1	few	TRBJ1-2
TGCAGCGTTGTGGACAGGGCCTACAATGAGCAGTTCTTC	CSVVDRAYNEQFF	TRBD1	TRBV29-1	NA	TRBJ2-1
TGTGCCTGGAGTGGGGGAGGGAGCCCTTCCTACGAGCAGTACTTC	CAWSGGGSPSYEQYF	TRBD2	TRBV30	NA	TRBJ2-7
TGTGCCACCTTAGCGGGGGGAACAGATACGCAGTATTTT	CATLAGGTDTQYF	TRBD2	TRBV6-5	NA	TRBJ2-3
TGTGCCAGTAGTATAATGAACAGCGGGGCGAACAATCAGCCCCAGCATTTT	CASSIMNSGANNQPQHF	NA	TRBV19	NA	TRBJ1-5
TGTGCCAGCAGCCCCCCTGGGGGGACTGAAGCTTTCTTT	CASSPPGGTEAFF	NA	TRBV7-9	NA	TRBJ1-1
TGTGCCAGCAGTTACATGGGGAGGGGTGGCGACGAGCAGTACTTC	CASSYMGRGGDEQYF	TRBD2	TRBV6-5	once	TRBJ2-7
TGTGCCAGCAGCCCCTCGGCCCCAGGGGAGTTCTTC	CASSPSAPGEFF	NA	TRBV6-6	few	TRBJ2-1
TGTGCCAGTACTGGGACAGGGCTTGATAGCAATCAGCCCCAGCATTTT	CASTGTGLDSNQPQHF	TRBD1	TRBV27	NA	TRBJ1-5
TGTGCCTGGAGTGGGGCAAGGGGATTGTACAATGAGCAGTTCTTC	CAWSGARGLYNEQFF	NA	TRBV30	NA	TRBJ2-1
TGTGCCAGCAGCACAGCCAGGACAGATACGCAGTATTTT	CASSTARTDTQYF	NA	TRBV11-1	NA	TRBJ2-3
TGTGCCAGCAGCTTGTTGGACGGGGGGTCTGGGACCCAGTACTTC	CASSLLDGGSGTQYF	TRBD2	TRBV11-1	NA	TRBJ2-5
TGCGCCAGCAGCCAAGACAGGGGAGCCTACGAGCAGTACTTC	CASSQDRGAYEQYF	NA	TRBV4-3	NA	TRBJ2-7
TGTGCCAGCAGGGACCGGGACAGGGGCTCATTTGAAGCTTTCTTT	CASRDRDRGSFEAFF	TRBD1	TRBV6-5	NA	TRBJ1-1
TGTGCCTGGACCTTGAGCTCTGGAAACACCATATATTTT	CAWTLSSGNTIYF	NA	TRBV30	once	TRBJ1-3
TGTGCCAGTAGTAGAGACCTCAACTATGGCTACACCTTC	CASSRDLNYGYTF	NA	TRBV19	NA	TRBJ1-2
TGTGCCAGCAACGTCGAAGCGGGGGACACCGGGGAGCTGTTTTTT	CASNVEAGDTGELFF	TRBD2	TRBV5-6	NA	TRBJ2-2
TGCGCCAGCAGCTTTAACGGGGCTACTAGCACAGGTACGCAGTATTTT	CASSFNGATSTGTQYF	NA	TRBV5-1	NA	TRBJ2-3
TGTGCCACCAGCAGAGATCGGGTCAGCTCCTACGAGCAGTACTTC	CATSRDRVSSYEQYF	NA	TRBV15	NA	TRBJ2-7
TGCAGCGCTGGGACTAGCGGGGACCCCACAGATACGCAGTATTTT	CSAGTSGDPTDTQYF	TRBD2	TRBV29-1	once	TRBJ2-3
TGTGCCAGCAGCTTAGACCCCTCGCCCTACCCTCCCTACGAGCAGTACTTC	CASSLDPSPYPPYEQYF	NA	TRBV11-2	NA	TRBJ2-7
TGTGCCAGCCGTGGGACTGTAAGTGAAAAACTGTTTTTT	CASRGTVSEKLFF	NA	TRBV18	NA	TRBJ1-4
TGTGCCAGCTCACCACCTAGCCTACAGGGGGTTAACTATGGCTACACCTTC	CASSPPSLQGVNYGYTF	TRBD1	TRBV18	NA	TRBJ1-2
TGTGCCAGTAGTATAGTGACAGGGAATCAGCCCCAGCATTTT	CASSIVTGNQPQHF	TRBD1	TRBV19	once	TRBJ1-5
TGTGCCAGCAGCTCCCCGGGACACCCTAACTCCTACGAGCAGTACTTC	CASSSPGHPNSYEQYF	NA	TRBV7-8	NA	TRBJ2-7
TGCACCAGCAGCCAACTTCAGTTTTCCCCCTATGGCTACACCTTC	CTSSQLQFSPYGYTF	NA	TRBV1	NA	TRBJ1-2
TGTGCCAGCAGCTTAGAACAGGGTTCTGGCGAGCAGTACTTC	CASSLEQGSGEQYF	NA	TRBV7-8	NA	TRBJ2-7
TGTGCCAGCAGCCAACCGGACAGGGTGGACGAGCAGTACTTC	CASSQPDRVDEQYF	TRBD1	TRBV7-9	NA	TRBJ2-7
TGCGCCAGCAGCGCACCACAGGGGGCACCAACTAGCACAGATACGCAGTATTTT	CASSAPQGAPTSTDTQYF	TRBD1	TRBV5-1	few	TRBJ2-3
TGTGCCAGCTCACCGGAGCAGGGGGCGATCAGGGGCTACACCTTC	CASSPEQGAIRGYTF	TRBD1	TRBV18	NA	TRBJ1-2
TGTGCCAGCAGCCCGGGACTCGGGAACACTGAAGCTTTCTTT	CASSPGLGNTEAFF	NA	TRBV14	NA	TRBJ1-1
TGTGCCTGGAGTGTACACACCTCTGGAAACACCATATATTTT	CAWSVHTSGNTIYF	NA	TRBV30	NA	TRBJ1-3
TGTGCCAGCAGCGGGCAGGGTACCGATGAGCAGTTCTTC	CASSGQGTDEQFF	NA	TRBV5-6	NA	TRBJ2-1
TGTGCCAGTAGTATAGATCTATCCAGGGGGCAGGGGAACACTGAAGCTTTCTTT	CASSIDLSRGQGNTEAFF	TRBD1	TRBV19	NA	TRBJ1-1
TGTGCCAGCAGTTTATCCAGGGGATATAGCAATCAGCCCCAGCATTTT	CASSLSRGYSNQPQHF	NA	TRBV28	NA	TRBJ1-5
TGTGCTAGTGGTTTGGTAGGGGGCCCTACAGATACGCAGTATTTT	CASGLVGGPTDTQYF	TRBD1	TRBV12-5	once	TRBJ2-3
TGTGCCAGCAGCCTCGGGACAGGTATCTACGAGCAGTACTTC	CASSLGTGIYEQYF	TRBD1	TRBV7-6	NA	TRBJ2-7
TGTGCCAGCAGCCCACGACAGGGAACAATCACAGATACGCAGTATTTT	CASSPRQGTITDTQYF	TRBD1	TRBV9	once	TRBJ2-3
TGTGCCAGCCTTCAGGGGGGCTCCTACAATGAGCAGTTCTTC	CASLQGGSYNEQFF	NA	TRBV27	NA	TRBJ2-1
TGTGCCAGCAGCTTACAGGCCTCTGGAAACACCATATATTTT	CASSLQASGNTIYF	NA	TRBV7-2	NA	TRBJ1-3